This T cell receptor (beta chain) was found in a study of blood T cells in healthy people across ages. V gave up 4 bases and J gave up 2 bases, with 7 bases separating them. The germline gives CDR1 SGHTA, CDR2 FQGTGA. This CDR3 region has 13 residues. This clonotype showed up many times. Antigen specificity is unknown. It was with a sample-barcoded 5' primer and a J-beta primer mix that a second PCR of about 6 to 12 cycles was run. A tag from a template-switch adaptor with 12 random nucleotides marked each cDNA molecule. The yield of each sample was at least 3 million CDR3-containing paired-end reads. TCRdb used MiXCR to reprocess the 5' RACE reads, holding one entry per CDR3 protein. The data contain about 1.6 million distinct CDR3 sequences, around 35% of them singletons. Findings and limits, study-wide: Naive T cell percentage showed a strong correlation with the diversity of TCR beta. Greater diversity and more naive CD4+ cells were seen in long-lived donors than in aged donors.

This TCR was sampled from a woman aged 25-40 years in good health. The chain has TRBV7-3 and TRBJ2-3; D unresolved. Sequenced: blood. CDR3: CASSSHITDTQYF. The DNA of the CDR3 is TGTGCCAGCAGCTCCCACATCACAGATACGCAGTATTTT. Full variable domain (outside the CDR3, taken from reference TRBV7-3 and TRBJ2-3): GAGVSQTPSNKVTEKGKYVELRCDPISGHTALYWYRQSLGQGPEFLIYFQGTGAADDSGLPNDRFFAVRPEGSVSTLKIQRTERGDSAVYLCASSSHITDTQYFGPGTRLTVL.